Each of the 10 T cell receptor beta chains below was sequenced from the same sample in a study of blood T cell repertoires in COVID-19. The method was immunoSEQ multiplex PCR; TCRdb's version includes in-frame clones alone and lacks a portion of them. The table shows more than 200,000 clones, with more than 65% occurring only once. The sequencing sample was made of peripheral blood. The origin of the receptors is a woman in her 40s who had recovered from COVID-19.

The chain carries TRBV18 and TRBJ2-6; possible D gene TRBD1, 6 bases. V shed 6 bases and J shed 0 bases, with 9 bases lying between them. Per the germline V gene, CDR1 is KGHSH and CDR2 is LQKENI. This CDR3 has 15 amino acids. The CDR3, as DNA: TGTGCCAGCTCCCAGGACAGCTCTGGGGCCAACGTCCTGACTTTC. Amino acids: CASSQDSSGANVLTF.

This chain connects TRBV29-1 to TRBJ2-5; D not resolved. V lost 4 bases to trimming and J lost 5 bases, with 14 bases between them. The CDR3 spans 13 residues. Germline V gives CDR1 SQVTM, CDR2 ANQGSEA. The CDR3 sequence is CSVAWPTRETQYF. For the CDR3, the DNA is TGCAGCGTTGCATGGCCGACGAGGGAGACCCAGTACTTC.

The rearrangement joins TRBV6-5 to TRBJ2-7; TRBD1 agrees at 9 bases. The V gene end was trimmed by 6 bases and the J gene end by 5 bases; junction bases not matched to a gene: 11. This CDR3 comprises 15 residues. Germline lookup yields CDR1 MNHEY and CDR2 SVGAGI. The CDR3 is CASSQRDRVGNEQYF. The CDR3 bases are TGTGCCAGCAGCCAAAGGGACAGGGTAGGGAACGAGCAGTACTTC.

This clone has just one count. The gene calls are TRBV7-2 and TRBJ2-3, with 7 bases that match TRBD2. This CDR3 spans 15 amino acids. Germline V gene lookup returns CDR1 SGHTA and CDR2 FQGNSA. V shed 9 bases, J shed 2 bases, and the junction held 11 bases outside the gene matches. DNA of the CDR3: TGTGCCAGTAGAGTCAGGGCGGGGGTCACAGATACGCAGTATTTT. It translates to CASRVRAGVTDTQYF.

This clone was found once. J is TRBJ2-3 and V is TRBV5-6; a weak D match, TRBD2 (5 bases). This CDR3 contains 16 residues. Germline V lookup: CDR1 SGHDT, CDR2 YYEEEE. V was pared by 6 bases and J by 4 bases, with 21 bases between. The chain's CDR3 is CASNPASGYPADTQYF. The DNA of the CDR3 is TGTGCCAGCAACCCCGCGAGCGGCTATCCCGCAGATACGCAGTATTTT.

V gene TRBV19 combines with J gene TRBJ1-5; 8 nucleotides agree with TRBD1. This CDR3 is 14 amino acids long. CDR1 LNHDA and CDR2 SQIVND come from the germline V gene (reference sequence). Unmatched junction bases numbered 6, after V lost 7 bases and J lost 4 bases. CDR3 residues: CASKTRGLNQPQHF. In nucleotides, the CDR3 is TGTGCCAGTAAGACCAGGGGGCTAAATCAGCCCCAGCATTTT.

This clone was seen more than once but under ten times. J is TRBJ2-7 and V is TRBV10-3, with 12 nucleotides matching TRBD1. The CDR3 sequence is 16 residues long. The V and J ends lost 3 bases and 6 bases, in that order; junction bases with no gene match: 9. Germline CDR1 is ENHRY and CDR2 is SYGVKD. CDR3 sequence: CAISELYGTGGGEQYF. The CDR3 bases are TGTGCCATCAGTGAACTCTATGGGACAGGGGGCGGCGAGCAGTACTTC.

The chain couples TRBV6-2 or TRBV6-3 to TRBJ1-1, with a weak D call TRBD1 (5 bases). Trimming left V 0 bases short and J 0 bases short, with 8 bases between. Germline loops: CDR1 MNHEY, CDR2 SVGEGT. The length of the CDR3 is 15 residues. CDR3 sequence reads: CASSYSTAMNTEAFF. The CDR3 DNA reads TGTGCCAGCAGTTACTCGACAGCTATGAACACTGAAGCTTTCTTT.

The chain combines TRBV5-1 with TRBJ1-1, with a tentative D call TRBD1 (6 bases). Germline V CDR1 and CDR2: SGHRS, YFSETQ. V dropped 7 bases and J dropped 3 bases, with 16 bases sitting between them. CDR3 length: 14 amino acids. The CDR3 coding sequence is TGCGCCAGCGGCCCACACCCAGGGGACACTGAAGCTTTCTTT. Protein sequence: CASGPHPGDTEAFF. The whole variable domain, remainder taken from reference TRBV5-1 and TRBJ1-1, is KAGVTQTPRYLIKTRGQQVTLSCSPISGHRSVSWYQQTPGQGLQFLFEYFSETQRNKGNFPGRFSGRQFSNSRSEMNVSTLELGDSALYLCASGPHPGDTEAFFGQGTRLTVV.

The chain recombines TRBV6-2 or TRBV6-3 with TRBJ2-5; D gene ambiguous. Deletions cut 2 bases from V and 2 bases from J, with 15 bases between. The length of the CDR3 is 16 residues. CDR1 and CDR2 from the germline V gene are MNHEY and SVGEGT. The CDR3 loop is CASSYSFAQTQETQYF. The CDR3 bases are TGTGCCAGCAGTTACAGCTTCGCACAGACACAAGAGACCCAGTACTTC.